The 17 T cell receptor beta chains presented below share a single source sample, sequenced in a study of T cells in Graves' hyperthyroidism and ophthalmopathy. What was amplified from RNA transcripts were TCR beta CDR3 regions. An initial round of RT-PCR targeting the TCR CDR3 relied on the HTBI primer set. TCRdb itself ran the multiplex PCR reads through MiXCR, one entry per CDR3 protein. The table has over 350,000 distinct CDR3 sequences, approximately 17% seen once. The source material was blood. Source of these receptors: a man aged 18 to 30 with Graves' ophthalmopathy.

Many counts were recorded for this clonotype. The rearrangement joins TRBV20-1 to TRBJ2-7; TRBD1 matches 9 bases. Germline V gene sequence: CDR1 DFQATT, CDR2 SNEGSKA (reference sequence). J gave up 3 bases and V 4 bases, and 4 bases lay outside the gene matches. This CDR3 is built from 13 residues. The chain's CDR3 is CSAKPGQGYEQYF. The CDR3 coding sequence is TGCAGTGCTAAACCGGGACAGGGCTACGAGCAGTACTTC.

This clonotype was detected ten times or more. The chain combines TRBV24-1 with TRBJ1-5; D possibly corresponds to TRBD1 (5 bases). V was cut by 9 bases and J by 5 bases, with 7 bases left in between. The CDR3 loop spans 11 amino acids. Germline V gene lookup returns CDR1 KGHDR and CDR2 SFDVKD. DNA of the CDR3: TGTGCCACCGGACATGATCAGCCCCAGCATTTT. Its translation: CATGHDQPQHF.

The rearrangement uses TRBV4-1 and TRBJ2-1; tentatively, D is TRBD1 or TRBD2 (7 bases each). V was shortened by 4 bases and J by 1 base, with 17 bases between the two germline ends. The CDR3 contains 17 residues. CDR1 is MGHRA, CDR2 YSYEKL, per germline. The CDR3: CASSPREGQSSYNEQFF. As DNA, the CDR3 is TGCGCCAGCAGCCCCAGGGAGGGACAGTCTTCCTACAATGAGCAGTTCTTC.

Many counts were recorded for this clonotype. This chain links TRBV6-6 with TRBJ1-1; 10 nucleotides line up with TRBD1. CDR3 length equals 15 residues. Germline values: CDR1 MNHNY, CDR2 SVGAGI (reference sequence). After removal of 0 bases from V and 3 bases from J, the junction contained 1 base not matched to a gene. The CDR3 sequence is CASSYSDRGDTEAFF. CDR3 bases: TGTGCCAGCAGTTACTCGGACAGGGGGGACACTGAAGCTTTCTTT.

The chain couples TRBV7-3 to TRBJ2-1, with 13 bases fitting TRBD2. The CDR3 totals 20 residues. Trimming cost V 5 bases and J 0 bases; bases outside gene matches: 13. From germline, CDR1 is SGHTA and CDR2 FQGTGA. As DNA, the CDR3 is TGTGCCAGCAGCGAAACCGGGACTAGCGGGGCGAAGAGCTCCTACAATGAGCAGTTCTTC. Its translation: CASSETGTSGAKSSYNEQFF.

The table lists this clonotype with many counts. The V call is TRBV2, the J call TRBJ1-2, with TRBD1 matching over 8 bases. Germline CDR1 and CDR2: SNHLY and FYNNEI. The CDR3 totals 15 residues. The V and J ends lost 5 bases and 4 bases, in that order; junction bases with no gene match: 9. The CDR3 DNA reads TGTGCCAGCAGTTTCGGACAGGGTCTTAGCTATGGCTACACCTTC. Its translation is CASSFGQGLSYGYTF.

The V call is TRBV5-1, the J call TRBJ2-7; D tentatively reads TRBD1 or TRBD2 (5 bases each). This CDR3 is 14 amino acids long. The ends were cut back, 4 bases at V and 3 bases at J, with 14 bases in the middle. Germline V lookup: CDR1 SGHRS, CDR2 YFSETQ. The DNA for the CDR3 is TGCGCCAGCAGCCCGGGGCGACAGCTCTACGAGCAGTACTTC. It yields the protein CASSPGRQLYEQYF.

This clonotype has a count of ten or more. The CDR3 protein is CSARPNMATSGGSKVYEQYF. The CDR3, as DNA: TGCAGTGCTAGACCTAATATGGCGACTAGCGGGGGGAGTAAGGTGTACGAGCAGTACTTC. The rearrangement links TRBV20-1 to TRBJ2-7, with TRBD2 identical over 13 bases. Germline V lookup: CDR1 DFQATT, CDR2 SNEGSKA (reference sequence). The CDR3 contains 20 residues. V lost 2 bases and J lost 4; bases outside the gene matches: 20.

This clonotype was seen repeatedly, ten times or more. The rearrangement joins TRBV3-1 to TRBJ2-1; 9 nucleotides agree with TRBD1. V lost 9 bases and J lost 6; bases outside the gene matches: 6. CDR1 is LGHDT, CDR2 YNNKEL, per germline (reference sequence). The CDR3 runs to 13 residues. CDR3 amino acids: CASGTGQGNEQFF. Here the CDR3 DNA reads TGTGCCAGTGGGACAGGGCAGGGCAATGAGCAGTTCTTC.

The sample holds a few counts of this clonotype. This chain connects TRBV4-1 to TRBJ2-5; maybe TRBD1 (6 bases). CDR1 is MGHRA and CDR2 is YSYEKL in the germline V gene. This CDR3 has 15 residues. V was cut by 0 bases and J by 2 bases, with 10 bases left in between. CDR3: CASSQDEDSQETQYF. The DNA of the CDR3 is TGCGCCAGCAGCCAAGATGAGGACAGTCAAGAGACCCAGTACTTC.

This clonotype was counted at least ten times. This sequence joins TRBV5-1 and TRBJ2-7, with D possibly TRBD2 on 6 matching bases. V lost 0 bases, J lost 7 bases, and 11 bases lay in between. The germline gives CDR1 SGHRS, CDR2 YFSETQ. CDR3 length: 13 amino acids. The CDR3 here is CASSLDPGREQYF. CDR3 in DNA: TGCGCCAGCAGCTTGGACCCAGGGAGGGAGCAGTACTTC.

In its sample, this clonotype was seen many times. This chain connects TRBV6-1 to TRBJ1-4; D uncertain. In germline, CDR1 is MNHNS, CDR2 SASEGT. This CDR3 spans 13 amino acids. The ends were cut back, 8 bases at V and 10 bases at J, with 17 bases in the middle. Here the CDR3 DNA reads TGTGCCAGCTATTGGGAGGTCCGACGAAAACTGTTTTTT. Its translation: CASYWEVRRKLFF.

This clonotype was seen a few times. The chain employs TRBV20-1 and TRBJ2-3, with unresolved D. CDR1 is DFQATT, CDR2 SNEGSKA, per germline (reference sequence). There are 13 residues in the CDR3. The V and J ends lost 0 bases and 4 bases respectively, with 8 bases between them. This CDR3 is CSARDPGPDTQYF. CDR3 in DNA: TGCAGTGCTAGAGATCCCGGGCCAGATACGCAGTATTTT.

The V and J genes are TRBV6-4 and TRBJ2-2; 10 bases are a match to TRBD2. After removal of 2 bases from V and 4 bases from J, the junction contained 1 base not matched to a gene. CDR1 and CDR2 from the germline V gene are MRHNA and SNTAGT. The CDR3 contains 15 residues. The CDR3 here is CASSDGTSVTGELFF. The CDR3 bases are TGTGCCAGCAGTGACGGGACTAGCGTCACCGGGGAGCTGTTTTTT.

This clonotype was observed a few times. The CDR3 DNA sequence: TGTGCCAGCAGCTTCAAGCCGGGCAATGAGCAGTTCTTC. This encodes CASSFKPGNEQFF. The rearrangement links TRBV5-4 to TRBJ2-1; no clear D. Germline V gives CDR1 SGHNT, CDR2 YYREEE (reference sequence). Trimming removed 2 bases from V and 6 bases from J, with 9 bases in between. The CDR3 contains 13 residues.

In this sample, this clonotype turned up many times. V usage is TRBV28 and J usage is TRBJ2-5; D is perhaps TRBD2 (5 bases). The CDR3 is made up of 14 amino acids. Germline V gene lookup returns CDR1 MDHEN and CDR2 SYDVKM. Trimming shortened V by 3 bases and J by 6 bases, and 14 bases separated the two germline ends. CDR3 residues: CASSLASTSQTQYF. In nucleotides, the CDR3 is TGTGCCAGCAGTTTGGCTAGCACTTCTCAGACCCAGTACTTC.

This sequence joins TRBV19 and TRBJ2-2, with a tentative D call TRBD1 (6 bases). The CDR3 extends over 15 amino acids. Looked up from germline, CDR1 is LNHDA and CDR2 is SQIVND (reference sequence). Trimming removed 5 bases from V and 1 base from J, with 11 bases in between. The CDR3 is CASSGPGQNTGELFF. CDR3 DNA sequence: TGTGCCAGTAGTGGACCGGGACAGAACACCGGGGAGCTGTTTTTT.